Listed below are T cell receptor beta chains from one sample, sequenced in a study of T cell changes during pregnancy in multiple sclerosis. The method was immunoSEQ multiplex PCR; TCRdb's version includes in-frame clones alone and lacks a portion of them. The sample yields roughly 30,000 clones, 80% to 90% seen once. Sample: CD4+ T cells from peripheral blood mononuclear cells, taken in the first trimester of pregnancy. Receptors originate from a female donor in good health, enrolled as a control in a pregnancy study. Each CDR3 is given with its conserved first and last residue. The D gene is left open where the match is weak. Size is stated for part of the rows, as once, few or many counts, or as a class when the clone is expanded.

V	J	size	D	DNA	CDR3
TRBV2	TRBJ1-3	-	TRBD1	TGTGCCAGCAGGCTGGACAGGGATCAGACTGGAAACACCATATATTTT	CASRLDRDQTGNTIYF
TRBV19	TRBJ2-7	-	TRBD2	TGTGCCAGTAGTCGAGCGGGGCCCATAGGCTCCTACGAGCAGTACTTC	CASSRAGPIGSYEQYF
TRBV7-9	TRBJ1-4	-	-	TGTGCCAGCAGCCCCAGGGGCGCCGATGAAAAACTGTTTTTT	CASSPRGADEKLFF
TRBV4-3	TRBJ1-6	-	TRBD1	TGCGCCAGCAGCCCCGGACAGGGAGACGGTTCACCCCTCCACTTT	CASSPGQGDGSPLHF
TRBV7-2	TRBJ1-5	-	TRBD1	TGTGCCAGCAGCTACAGGGGGCAACAGCCCCAGCATTTT	CASSYRGQQPQHF
TRBV5-1	TRBJ2-3	-	TRBD2	TGCGCCAGCAGGCAGGGACTAGCGGGGGCAGATACGCAGTATTTT	CASRQGLAGADTQYF
TRBV4-3	TRBJ2-1	once	-	TGCGCCAGCAGCCATGTGGACACCCCCACGGGTGAGCAGTTCTTC	CASSHVDTPTGEQFF
TRBV6-1	TRBJ2-6	once	-	TGTGCCAGCAGTGTAACGGTGGGAGCTGGGGCCAACGTCCTGACTTTC	CASSVTVGAGANVLTF
TRBV5-6	TRBJ1-2	-	-	TGTGCCAGCAGCTTGACCGCAGCGGGGGGCTACACCTTC	CASSLTAAGGYTF
TRBV25-1	TRBJ2-7	-	TRBD2	TGTGCCAGCGCGGACCTGCGGGGGGCCTACGAGCAGTACTTC	CASADLRGAYEQYF
TRBV4-1	TRBJ2-7	-	-	TGCGCCAGCAGGGTAACGGGACACTCCTACGAGCAGTACTTC	CASRVTGHSYEQYF
TRBV5-4	TRBJ1-2	-	-	TGTGCCAGCAGCTTAGAGGGTCCCTATGGCTACACCTTC	CASSLEGPYGYTF
TRBV7-6	TRBJ1-2	-	-	TGTGCCAGCAAAAGAGGGCCCACCTCCTATGGCTACACCTTC	CASKRGPTSYGYTF
TRBV30	TRBJ2-1	-	-	TGTGCCTGGATCACTGGTCTAGCTCCAGCGGGCTCCTACAATGAGCAGTTCTTC	CAWITGLAPAGSYNEQFF
TRBV4-1	TRBJ2-1	-	TRBD1	TGCGCCAGCAGCCAGGTTCCGGGACAGCACTACAATGAGCAGTTCTTC	CASSQVPGQHYNEQFF
TRBV2	TRBJ2-2	few	-	TGTGCCAGCAGTGACAGCGCGAACACCGGGGAGCTGTTTTTT	CASSDSANTGELFF
TRBV4-2	TRBJ2-1	-	TRBD1	TGTGCCAGCAGCCCCCTCCAGGGGGCCTCCTACAATGAGCAGTTCTTC	CASSPLQGASYNEQFF
TRBV30	TRBJ1-6	-	-	TGTGCCTCCTATCATGCTGGACAGCGGGGTTCACCCCTCCACTTT	CASYHAGQRGSPLHF
TRBV30	TRBJ2-5	-	-	TGTGCCTGGAGCAGACAAGAGACCCAGTACTTC	CAWSRQETQYF
TRBV9	TRBJ2-2	-	TRBD1	TGTGCCAGCAGCGCTGGGACAGGGGGATCCACCGGGGAGCTGTTTTTT	CASSAGTGGSTGELFF
TRBV18	TRBJ2-3	-	-	TGTGCCAGCTCCAACCTGGAGAGCACAGATACGCAGTATTTT	CASSNLESTDTQYF
TRBV7-9	TRBJ1-1	-	-	TGTGCCAGCAGCTTAGGAGCGGCTGCGGTACTAAACACTGAAGCTTTCTTT	CASSLGAAAVLNTEAFF
TRBV7-2	TRBJ2-7	-	TRBD2	TGTGCCAGCAGCCCTAGCGGGGAACCCTACGAGCAGTACTTC	CASSPSGEPYEQYF
TRBV4-1	TRBJ1-3	-	-	TGCGCCAGCAGCCAAGATTCACCAGACGGGGGGCGAGGAAACACCATATATTTT	CASSQDSPDGGRGNTIYF
TRBV4-3	TRBJ2-2	-	-	TGCGCCAGCAGCCTAAGAAAGAGCACCGGGGAGCTGTTTTTT	CASSLRKSTGELFF
TRBV19	TRBJ2-6	once	-	TGTGCCAGTAGTATCTTGGGGGCGCCTGGGGCCAACGTCCTGACTTTC	CASSILGAPGANVLTF
TRBV19	TRBJ1-1	few	-	TGTGCCAGTAGTGTCTTATGGAACACTGAAGCTTTCTTT	CASSVLWNTEAFF
TRBV9	TRBJ1-1	-	-	TGTGCCAGCAGCGTAATGGACAGTAGGACTGAAGCTTTCTTT	CASSVMDSRTEAFF
TRBV9	TRBJ1-1	-	TRBD1	TGTGCCAGCAGCCCCCGGACAGGGACGACCTCCGAAGCTTTCTTT	CASSPRTGTTSEAFF
TRBV7-2	TRBJ2-7	once	-	TGTGCCAGCAGCTTCTCTTCCTACGAGCAGTACTTC	CASSFSSYEQYF
TRBV19	TRBJ2-7	-	-	TGTGCCAGTAGTTCTACAGGGTCCCGGTACGAGCAGTACTTC	CASSSTGSRYEQYF
TRBV18	TRBJ1-1	-	TRBD1	TGTGCCAGCTCACCAAGACAGGGGCGCACGAACACTGAAGCTTTCTTT	CASSPRQGRTNTEAFF
TRBV30	TRBJ1-2	-	-	TGTGCCTGGAGTGTACAAGTATATGGCTACACCTTC	CAWSVQVYGYTF
TRBV4-2	TRBJ1-5	-	TRBD1	TGTGCCAGCAGCCAAGCCGCGGGACAGGCGGGTCAGCCCCAGCATTTT	CASSQAAGQAGQPQHF
TRBV15	TRBJ1-2	once	TRBD1	TGTGCCACCAGCAGAGGAGGGACAGGTGGTCGAGGCTACACCTTC	CATSRGGTGGRGYTF
TRBV5-1	TRBJ1-6	-	-	TGCGCCAGCAGCTTAAAAACAGGGAATTCACCCCTCCACTTT	CASSLKTGNSPLHF
TRBV27	TRBJ1-6	medium-sized	TRBD1	TGTGCCAGCAGTTTATTTATTGGACAGGGAGGTTCACCCCTCCACTTT	CASSLFIGQGGSPLHF
TRBV19	TRBJ1-1	-	-	TGTGCCAGTACCGGCTACGGGTTAGAGGAAGCTTTCTTT	CASTGYGLEEAFF
TRBV9	TRBJ2-7	-	-	TGTGCCAGCAGCGATCCTTATGCCGCAGGGGAGTCATACGAGCAGTACTTC	CASSDPYAAGESYEQYF
TRBV27	TRBJ1-3	-	-	TGTGCCAGCAGTTCTACCCCCCCGACAGCCGTCTCTGGAAACACCATATATTTT	CASSSTPPTAVSGNTIYF
TRBV7-3	TRBJ2-5	once	TRBD2	TGTGCCAGCAGCCTAAGGGGAGGGCTTCAAGAGACCCAGTACTTC	CASSLRGGLQETQYF
TRBV5-4	TRBJ2-6	once	-	TGTGCCAGCAGCCTCGATGCAGTCAGGGGGGCCAACGTCCTGACTTTC	CASSLDAVRGANVLTF
TRBV4-3	TRBJ1-4	-	TRBD1	TGCGCCAGCAGCCAAGAGGCAGGGGGCGGTTCCGAAAAACTGTTTTTT	CASSQEAGGGSEKLFF
TRBV28	TRBJ1-1	-	TRBD1	TGTGCCAGCAGTTCCCCGGGGACAGGGGGCACTGAAGCTTTCTTT	CASSSPGTGGTEAFF
TRBV4-1	TRBJ1-5	few	TRBD1	TGCGCCAGCAAAGGACAGGGCGGTGTCGGCAATCAGCCCCAGCATTTT	CASKGQGGVGNQPQHF
TRBV19	TRBJ2-7	-	-	TGTGCCAGTAGCGCCGCCGGGACACTTCTCTCCTACGAGCAGTACTTC	CASSAAGTLLSYEQYF
TRBV19	TRBJ1-5	-	-	TGTGCCAGTAGTTACAGTCTCAATCAGCCCCAGCATTTT	CASSYSLNQPQHF
TRBV7-2	TRBJ2-7	-	TRBD2	TGTGCCAGCAGCCCCATCTGGGGTAAAAGCGGGGGGCCCTCCTACGAGCAGTACTTC	CASSPIWGKSGGPSYEQYF